This T cell receptor beta chain derives from a study of blood T cell repertoires in COVID-19. Original methodology: Reference gene primer amplification gave estimated nucleated cell counts. Some clones are missing from TCRdb's copy, which holds only in-frame ones; the method was immunoSEQ multiplex PCR. The V and J calls and the clone size are those of that table, but D and trimming were determined from the DNA. The sample includes 85,000 to 130,000 clones, 84% seen only once; the top ten take around 15%. Per germline, CDR1 SNHLY and CDR2 FYNNEI. The CDR3 has 14 amino acids. V shed 7 bases and J 5 bases; nucleotides not matched to a gene: 9.

The sample was peripheral blood. This TCR was sampled from a woman aged 55-69 years with acute or convalescent COVID-19. This chain uses TRBV2 with TRBJ2-7; 9 nucleotides match TRBD2. This CDR3 is CASIREREANEQYF. In DNA, the CDR3 is TGTGCCAGCATTCGGGAGCGGGAGGCCAACGAGCAGTACTTC.